This T cell receptor beta chain was sequenced during a study of beta chain features in type 1 diabetes. Study results and caveats: Moderately but significantly shorter TCRB CDR3s were found in Type 1 diabetes patients in all four CD4+ subsets. PCR might favor shorter templates, but any such skew would affect patients and controls equally.

Expressed TCRB transcripts were sequenced because the entire RNA isolate underwent reverse transcription. Only in-frame clones appear in the TCRdb table, and some are missing; sequencing was by immunoSEQ multiplex PCR. The table has over 600,000 clones, 12% seen once. On this clone: No antigen is known for it.

This clonotype originated in a man aged 25-40 years with type 1 diabetes. Sequenced input: naive CD4+ T cells from blood.

The CDR3 sequence is CSAVARQGLQETQYF. CDR3 bases: TGCAGCGCCGTGGCGAGACAGGGACTTCAAGAGACCCAGTACTTC. This chain joins TRBV29-1 and TRBJ2-5; possible D gene TRBD1, 7 bases. Germline V gene lookup returns CDR1 SQVTM and CDR2 ANQGSEA. V lost 7 bases, J lost 2 bases, and 20 bases lay in between. The CDR3 contains 15 residues.